These T cell receptor beta chains were read from a single sample in a study of blood T cell repertoires in COVID-19. Using immunoSEQ multiplex PCR, the repertoire was profiled, and TCRdb retains in-frame clones only, with some absent. The profile covers hundreds of thousands of clones, with 85% to 90% appearing a single time and around 4.4% taken by the ten largest. The sequenced material came from peripheral blood. The receptor source for this set is a woman between 25 and 40 years old with acute or convalescent COVID-19. The CDR3 runs from the conserved cysteine through the conserved F or W. A D gene is named only where the DNA matches it firmly. The size of a clone is reported for some rows only, either as once, few or many, or as a class for expanded clones.

V gene	J gene	D gene	clone size	CDR3 protein	CDR3 DNA
TRBV19	TRBJ2-3	TRBD1	.	CASSSRDRFTDTQYF	TGTGCCAGTAGTTCCCGGGACAGGTTCACAGATACGCAGTATTTT
TRBV5-1	TRBJ2-5	.	.	CASSLQSFETQYF	TGCGCCAGCAGCTTGCAGTCTTTTGAGACCCAGTACTTC
TRBV28	TRBJ1-2	.	.	CASRSDRMRGYTF	TGTGCCAGCAGATCCGACAGAATGCGGGGCTACACCTTC
TRBV28	TRBJ2-7	.	.	CASSLVSIPYEQYF	TGTGCCAGCAGTTTAGTCAGTATCCCATACGAGCAGTACTTC
TRBV30	TRBJ2-5	.	.	CARDSTGTQETQYF	TGTGCCCGAGATTCAACCGGGACACAAGAGACCCAGTACTTC
TRBV9	TRBJ2-3	.	.	CASSSGTFSTDTQYF	TGTGCCAGCAGCTCCGGGACTTTCAGCACAGATACGCAGTATTTT
TRBV9	TRBJ2-3	TRBD2	.	CASSHTTSGGAGTQYF	TGTGCCAGCAGCCACACCACTAGCGGGGGGGCCGGGACGCAGTATTTT
TRBV29-1	TRBJ1-5	.	.	CSVAGGLNQPQHF	TGCAGCGTTGCTGGGGGACTCAATCAGCCCCAGCATTTT
TRBV13	TRBJ2-7	.	.	CASSLLVGGVTFEQYF	TGTGCCAGCAGCTTGCTCGTGGGGGGAGTGACGTTCGAGCAGTACTTC
TRBV12-3/TRBV12-4	TRBJ2-1	.	once	CASSFRQTSEQFF	TGTGCCAGCAGTTTCAGGCAGACGAGCGAGCAGTTCTTC